This paragraph reports one TCR beta chain. The data derive from a study of blood T cell repertoires in COVID-19. This table comes from immunoSEQ multiplex PCR, and its TCRdb copy is limited to in-frame clones, with some not included. The repertoire holds roughly 240,000 clones, roughly 82% seen once, with around 4.7% in the top ten. Losses at the gene ends were 0 bases for V and 0 bases for J; bases not matched to a gene: 1. The CDR3 consists of 15 residues. The germline gives CDR1 LGHNA, CDR2 YSLEER. Sequencing used peripheral blood. The clonotype originates from a woman between 65 and 79 years old with acute or convalescent COVID-19. The gene calls are TRBV4-3 and TRBJ1-1, with 7 bases identical to TRBD1. The CDR3 region has the DNA TGCGCCAGCAGCCAAGACAGGGGGGTGAACACTGAAGCTTTCTTT. Protein: CASSQDRGVNTEAFF.